This TCR beta chain derives from a study of memory CD4+ T cells and cytomegalovirus serostatus (dated by TCRdb to the late 2010s). Notes on the research overall: A total of about 33 healthy Belgian adults, of whom 9 were CMV seropositive and approximately 24 were CMV seronegative, were included in the cohort. To replicate a published TCR-based CMV serostatus classifier, the study sequenced CD4+ memory TCRbeta repertoires from a Belgian cohort whose cytomegalovirus serostatus was known. Overall study outcomes, separate from this receptor: Only CD4+CD45RO+ memory cells were sequenced, in contrast to the original study, in which naive and memory CD4+ and CD8+ populations were covered. Among the 150 or so previously reported CMV-associated TCRbeta sequences, approximately 67 showed up in the CD4+ memory repertoires, with each one found in between one and five individuals. For CMV serostatus prediction, a median bootstrapped AUC of approximately 0.95 was reached with the original framework, and a median bootstrapped AUC of roughly 0.9 was reached with a US-trained random forest. Results were interpreted as suggesting that the CMV-associated TCR signature is largely present in the CD4+ memory repertoire. On the Belgian cohort, the classifier built on the original framework reached a median bootstrapped AUC of about 0.95, with a 95% CI of 0.76-1.00.

A FACSAria II was used to sort memory CD4+ T cells, defined as single viable CD3+CD4+CD8-CD45RO+ cells. CMV serostatus was assessed using a Roche Elecsys assay, by which serum IgG against CMV pp150, pp28, p38 and p52 was detected. Once the samples were thawed, total CD4+ T cells were enriched through positive selection using CD4 magnetic microbeads. The samples came from a different study that was designed specifically to examine the CD4+ T cell memory repertoire. Peripheral blood mononuclear cells were isolated and cryopreserved following standard operating procedures; serum was stored at -80 °C. The staining relied on CD3-PerCP (BW264/56), CD4-APC (RPA-T4), CD45RO-PE (UCHT1) and CD8-Pacific Orange (3B5) antibodies, and Sytox blue was used to exclude non-viable cells. Genomic DNA was extracted from sorted cells with the Quick-DNA Microprep Kit. Amplification of TCRbeta DNA was done with the immunoSEQ hsTCRbeta kit, following the protocol from the manufacturer. TCRbeta libraries were sequenced on an Illumina MiSeq instrument. Under the source paper's analysis protocol: Once out-of-frame sequences had been removed, 2,204,828 distinct TCRbeta sequences were left, which works out to an average of roughly 70,000 per individual. Each individual was scored using the number of 160 or so previously reported CMV-associated TCRbeta sequences that the individual carried and the total number of productive distinct TCRbeta sequences. A beta-binomial model was reimplemented in Python, and scikit-learn random forests with default parameters were trained on US cohort data. On the Belgian cohort, classifier performance was reported as the median AUC, along with percentile confidence intervals, across 10,000 bootstrap iterations. The table was pulled from immuneACCESS by TCRdb, which kept in-frame rearrangements only. Such tables lose some clones; where checked, under half of the loss comes from unresolved V genes, and the rest has no known cause. The DNA was the basis for D and trimming; V, J and clone size are from that table. The sample table contains tens of thousands of clones; only one count was recorded for 70% to 85% of them. Clones ranked in the top ten supply roughly 0.6% of the sample.

Concerning this clone itself: The clone's antigen remains unknown. Base qualities were left out, and no much larger clone turns up one base away.

V is cut by 3 bases and J by 4 bases, and the space between the germline ends is 15 bases. The germline V gene yields MNHNS for CDR1 and SASEGT for CDR2. From the cysteine through the phenylalanine, the CDR3 covers 15 amino acids. CDR3 DNA only is kept here, 45 bases in frame from base 1. This clonotype originated in an adult in good health and CMV-seronegative. The sample consisted of memory CD4+ T cells from blood. The sequence joins TRBV6-1 to TRBJ1-2; 5 matching bases give a weak D call of TRBD1. The nucleotides are TGTGCCAGCAGTGAGGGGATACAGGACTTCTATGGCTACACCTTC. This sequence encodes CASSEGIQDFYGYTF.